Sequencing of this T cell receptor beta chain was carried out in a study of T cells after yellow fever vaccination. Study background: Those fractions that held only low numbers of cells were prepared using the SMART-Seq v4 Ultra Low Input RNA kit.

TCRdb reprocessed the 5' RACE reads with MiXCR, giving one entry per CDR3 protein. The sample lists 310,000 or so distinct CDR3 sequences, around 4% occurring once. Trimming took 5 bases from V and 4 from J; bases not matched to a gene: 5. Germline V gene data show CDR1 as SGHVS and CDR2 as FNYEAQ. This CDR3 region has 14 residues. This clonotype was recorded at least ten times. Its antigen is not known. General study points: Most clones from primary vaccination resurfaced after the booster (around 97% CD4, around 91% CD8). Across the CD4 and CD8 compartments, a small share of clonotypes was present in both. Abundant clonotypes from the bulk population could get into FACS-sorted repertoires as contaminants.

This receptor was taken from a man aged 18-30 years who received the YFV17D yellow fever vaccine. The genes are TRBV7-6 and TRBJ2-3; 8 nucleotides align to TRBD1. The sequencing here drew on PBMCs, taken on the day of the yellow fever booster vaccination. The CDR3 coding sequence is TGTGCCAGCAGCCCCCGACAGGGGTCAGATACGCAGTATTTT. This translates into CASSPRQGSDTQYF.